Each of the 6 T cell receptor beta chains below was sequenced from the same sample in a study of OX40 agonist ivuxolimab in advanced cancers. TCRdb's table, derived via immunoSEQ multiplex PCR, lists solely in-frame clones and lacks some. Of over 90,000 clones in the sample, about nine tenths were seen once. The sequencing here drew on CD4+ or CD8+ T cells sorted from blood, taken in a trial of the OX40 agonist ivuxolimab. The receptors were gathered from an adult with an advanced solid tumor such as melanoma, head and neck, liver or kidney cancer.

CDR3 coding DNA: TGTGCCAGCAGTGGAAACAGGGCCGGGACTGAAGCTTTCTTT. Translating gives CASSGNRAGTEAFF. The genes are TRBV6-1 and TRBJ1-1, with D perhaps TRBD1 (6 bases). The CDR3 spans 14 residues. Germline V gene sequence: CDR1 MNHNS, CDR2 SASEGT. Trimming left V 4 bases short and J 5 bases short, with 14 bases between.

The rearrangement links TRBV5-8 to TRBJ1-2; 8 bases line up with TRBD1. CDR3 length: 14 amino acids. The germline V gene has CDR1 SGHTS and CDR2 YDEGEE. The ends lost 4 bases at V and 4 bases at J; junction bases unmatched: 6. CDR3 in DNA: TGTGCCAGCAGCCCGGACAGGGACGCCTATGGCTACACCTTC. As protein: CASSPDRDAYGYTF.

The V and J genes are TRBV29-1 and TRBJ2-2; D possibly corresponds to TRBD2 (6 bases). V lost 7 bases and J 5 bases, leaving 20 bases between the germline ends. The germline V gene encodes CDR1 SQVTM and CDR2 ANQGSEA. The CDR3 has 15 residues. Here the CDR3 DNA reads TGCAGCGCCGGGGACGGGGGAGGAGGTACCGGGGAGCTGTTTTTT. Translation: CSAGDGGGGTGELFF.

V usage is TRBV20-1 and J usage is TRBJ1-2; D is unresolved. The V and J ends lost 5 bases and 0 bases respectively, with 4 bases between them. Germline V lookup: CDR1 DFQATT, CDR2 SNEGSKA (reference sequence). CDR3 size: 11 residues. CDR3 DNA: TGCAGTGCTCAAGCTAACTATGGCTACACCTTC. It translates to CSAQANYGYTF.

The rearrangement links TRBV18 to TRBJ2-5, with unresolved D. The germline V gene encodes CDR1 KGHSH and CDR2 LQKENI. This CDR3 is 13 amino acids long. V gave up 3 bases and J gave up 2 bases, with 7 bases separating them. CDR3 region: CASSPNSQETQYF. The DNA for the CDR3 is TGTGCCAGCTCACCGAATAGTCAAGAGACCCAGTACTTC.

This clone was seen once. This chain uses TRBV6-1 with TRBJ1-1; 7 nucleotides line up with TRBD1. The CDR3 runs 14 residues. The ends lost 6 bases at V and 3 bases at J; junction bases unmatched: 7. Germline V gene sequence: CDR1 MNHNS, CDR2 SASEGT. The CDR3: CASRLTGADTEAFF. The CDR3 DNA sequence: TGTGCCAGCAGGTTAACAGGGGCGGACACTGAAGCTTTCTTT.